This TCR beta chain emerged from a study of vaccination effects on CD4 cells after COVID-19. Ahead of sequencing, the ViraFEST assay grew antigen-specific CD4+ T cells using viral peptide pools. After roughly eleven days in culture, the CD4+ T cells were isolated. SARS-CoV-2 infected the person between March and December 2020, as confirmed by PCR. This CDR3 spans 13 amino acids. The V gene's germline CDR1 is DFQATT and CDR2 SNEGSKA (reference sequence). Trimming removed 3 bases from V and 11 bases from J, with 14 bases in between. The protocol was immunoSEQ multiplex PCR, while the TCRdb copy is restricted to in-frame clones and leaves out a portion. The sample records roughly 35,000 clones, about two thirds being singletons. As regards this clone: Its antigen is unidentified.

This sample comprised CD4+ T cells from PBMCs cultured with HCoV-NL63 spike peptides, obtained before COVID-19 vaccination. This clonotype was sampled from a human donor who had a prior SARS-CoV-2 infection. The chain carries TRBV20-1 and TRBJ1-6; D is possibly TRBD1 (6 bases). For the CDR3, the DNA is TGCAGTGCTAGTCGGCAGGGGCAGGCACCCCTCCACTTT. Its translation: CSASRQGQAPLHF.